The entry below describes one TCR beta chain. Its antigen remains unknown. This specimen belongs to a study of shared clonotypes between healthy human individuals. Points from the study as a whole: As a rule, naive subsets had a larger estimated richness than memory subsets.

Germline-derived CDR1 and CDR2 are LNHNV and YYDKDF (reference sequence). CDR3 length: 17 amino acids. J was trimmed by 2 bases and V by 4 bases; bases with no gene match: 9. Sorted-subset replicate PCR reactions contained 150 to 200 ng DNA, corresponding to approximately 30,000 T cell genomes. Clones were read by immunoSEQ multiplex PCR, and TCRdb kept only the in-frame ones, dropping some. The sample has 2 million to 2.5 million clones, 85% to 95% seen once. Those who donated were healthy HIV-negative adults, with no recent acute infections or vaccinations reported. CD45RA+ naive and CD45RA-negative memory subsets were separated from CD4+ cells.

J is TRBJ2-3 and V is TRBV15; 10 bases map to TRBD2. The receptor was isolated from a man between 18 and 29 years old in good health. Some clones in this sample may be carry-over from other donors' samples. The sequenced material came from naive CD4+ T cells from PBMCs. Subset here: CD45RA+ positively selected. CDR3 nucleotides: TGTGCCACCAGCACCCCAGTACTAGCGGGGATCACAGATACGCAGTATTTT. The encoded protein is CATSTPVLAGITDTQYF. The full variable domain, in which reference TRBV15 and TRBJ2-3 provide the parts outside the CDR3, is DAMVIQNPRYQVTQFGKPVTLSCSQTLNHNVMYWYQQKSSQAPKLLFHYYDKDFNNEADTPDNFQSRRPNTSFCFLDIRSPGLGDTAMYLCATSTPVLAGITDTQYFGPGTRLTVL.